This is a list of T cell receptor beta chains from one sample in a study of a mutant IDH1 vaccine in newly diagnosed glioma. The method was immunoSEQ multiplex PCR; TCRdb's version includes in-frame clones alone and lacks a portion of them. Of around 50,000 clones listed, 75% to 90% are singletons. Sequencing used PBMCs, obtained from a glioma patient treated with radiotherapy, temozolomide or both. The source of these receptors is a man aged 35 to 55 with glioma. CDR3s include the opening cysteine and the closing phenylalanine or tryptophan. Fields, in order: V gene, CDR3 length, J gene, CDR3 protein.

v_gene: TRBV7-3; len: 14; j_gene: TRBJ2-5; CDR3aa: CASSSGQTWETQYF
v_gene: TRBV19; len: 15; j_gene: TRBJ2-7; CDR3aa: CASSVSPGLAYEQYF
v_gene: TRBV5-4; len: 13; j_gene: TRBJ2-5; CDR3aa: CASRDRRQETQYF
v_gene: TRBV5-4; len: 15; j_gene: TRBJ2-7; CDR3aa: CASSLGGLAKYEQYF
v_gene: TRBV13; len: 17; j_gene: TRBJ2-7; CDR3aa: CASTGRGLADPGGEQYF
v_gene: TRBV19; len: 15; j_gene: TRBJ2-2; CDR3aa: CASSQRTANTGELFF
v_gene: TRBV19; len: 15; j_gene: TRBJ2-7; CDR3aa: CASSMGLAGTYEQYF
v_gene: TRBV7-2; len: 15; j_gene: TRBJ2-5; CDR3aa: CASSQKSGGIGTQYF
v_gene: TRBV10-3; len: 12; j_gene: TRBJ1-1; CDR3aa: CAISESQGQAFF
v_gene: TRBV7-2; len: 15; j_gene: TRBJ2-7; CDR3aa: CASSYGGGLDYEQYF
v_gene: TRBV5-1; len: 14; j_gene: TRBJ2-3; CDR3aa: CASSLEPERDTQYF
v_gene: TRBV6-5; len: 15; j_gene: TRBJ1-1; CDR3aa: CASSWNIGGNTEAFF
v_gene: TRBV7-6; len: 15; j_gene: TRBJ1-1; CDR3aa: CASSRLGQTNTEAFF
v_gene: TRBV2; len: 17; j_gene: TRBJ2-7; CDR3aa: CASSDKSGSGTTYEQYF
v_gene: TRBV10-3; len: 16; j_gene: TRBJ2-1; CDR3aa: CAISDQGTSGSNEQFF
v_gene: TRBV10-3; len: 16; j_gene: TRBJ2-7; CDR3aa: CAISEVSGRNSYEQYF
v_gene: TRBV6-5; len: 13; j_gene: TRBJ2-1; CDR3aa: CASRLAGVGEQFF
v_gene: TRBV6-1; len: 12; j_gene: TRBJ2-3; CDR3aa: CASSEEALPQYF
v_gene: TRBV18; len: 15; j_gene: TRBJ2-7; CDR3aa: CASSPPGPRTYEQYF
v_gene: TRBV29-1; len: 13; j_gene: TRBJ1-2; CDR3aa: CSVGLQVNYGYTF
v_gene: TRBV4-1; len: 14; j_gene: TRBJ2-7; CDR3aa: CASSLLGSPGEQYF
v_gene: TRBV7-2; len: 15; j_gene: TRBJ2-7; CDR3aa: CASSQRHDRAYEQYF
v_gene: TRBV7-6; len: 14; j_gene: TRBJ2-2; CDR3aa: CASSQTTNTGELFF
v_gene: TRBV7-2; len: 14; j_gene: TRBJ2-3; CDR3aa: CASESVTSTDTQYF
v_gene: TRBV7-9; len: 14; j_gene: TRBJ2-2; CDR3aa: CASSWLTDTGELFF
v_gene: TRBV2; len: 13; j_gene: TRBJ2-5; CDR3aa: CARTFGSQETQYF
v_gene: TRBV6-1; len: 15; j_gene: TRBJ1-5; CDR3aa: CASRRTSYSNQPQHF
v_gene: TRBV28; len: 15; j_gene: TRBJ2-1; CDR3aa: CASTLGEGGSNEQFF
v_gene: TRBV5-6; len: 17; j_gene: TRBJ2-7; CDR3aa: CASSFGFSSITSYEQYF
v_gene: TRBV13; len: 13; j_gene: TRBJ2-5; CDR3aa: CASSWGQGETQYF
v_gene: TRBV10-3; len: 13; j_gene: TRBJ2-1; CDR3aa: CAITTQVYNEQFF
v_gene: TRBV27; len: 16; j_gene: TRBJ2-7; CDR3aa: CASRTQGQGYSYEQYF
v_gene: TRBV5-1; len: 15; j_gene: TRBJ2-7; CDR3aa: CASSLGLAFSYEQYF
v_gene: TRBV4-3; len: 16; j_gene: TRBJ2-1; CDR3aa: CASSQDKSGDYNEQFF
v_gene: TRBV2; len: 16; j_gene: TRBJ2-1; CDR3aa: CASREGGTSGKRVQFF
v_gene: TRBV5-1; len: 15; j_gene: TRBJ2-1; CDR3aa: CASRQSGSEYNEQFF
v_gene: TRBV19; len: 13; j_gene: TRBJ2-2; CDR3aa: CASRGQGTGELFF
v_gene: TRBV6-5; len: 16; j_gene: TRBJ2-7; CDR3aa: CASSYSTTSGAYEQYF
v_gene: TRBV5-4; len: 15; j_gene: TRBJ1-4; CDR3aa: CASSLGGGGNEKLFF
v_gene: TRBV4-2; len: 16; j_gene: TRBJ2-2; CDR3aa: CASSQVAREDTGELFF
v_gene: TRBV19; len: 14; j_gene: TRBJ1-1; CDR3aa: CASGPQGVNTEAFF
v_gene: TRBV5-1; len: 12; j_gene: TRBJ2-1; CDR3aa: CASSFQGNEQFF
v_gene: TRBV14; len: 15; j_gene: TRBJ2-7; CDR3aa: CASSPLGSTIYEQYF
v_gene: TRBV6-1; len: 16; j_gene: TRBJ1-5; CDR3aa: CASSGGTDLYNQPQHF
v_gene: TRBV27; len: 14; j_gene: TRBJ2-2; CDR3aa: CASSWQGASGELFF
v_gene: TRBV20-1; len: 11; j_gene: TRBJ1-2; CDR3aa: CSDRVLYGYTF
v_gene: TRBV15; len: 15; j_gene: TRBJ1-5; CDR3aa: CATSRPGYRGEPQHF
v_gene: TRBV20-1; len: 11; j_gene: TRBJ1-1; CDR3aa: CSAPTQVLAFF
v_gene: TRBV25-1; len: 14; j_gene: TRBJ2-3; CDR3aa: CASSLAASTDTQYF
v_gene: TRBV6-5; len: 13; j_gene: TRBJ2-3; CDR3aa: CTSGSSSTDTQYF
v_gene: TRBV7-2; len: 15; j_gene: TRBJ2-5; CDR3aa: CASSFYSGADETQYF
v_gene: TRBV21-1; len: 15; j_gene: TRBJ2-7; CDR3aa: CASSIKPGTSYEQYF
v_gene: TRBV11-2; len: 11; j_gene: TRBJ1-4; CDR3aa: CASSHGEKLFF
v_gene: TRBV7-9; len: 13; j_gene: TRBJ2-2; CDR3aa: CASSFTAAGELFF
v_gene: TRBV6-4; len: 13; j_gene: TRBJ1-2; CDR3aa: CASSPDRNYGYTF